This T cell receptor beta chain was captured by sequencing in a study of cytomegalovirus exposure and HLA in healthy donors. Germline values: CDR1 MNHEY, CDR2 SVGAGI. Trimming left V 6 bases short and J 7 bases short, with 13 bases between. This CDR3 has 13 residues. PCR used 60 Vbeta primers and 13 Jbeta primers. Measured with immunoSEQ multiplex PCR; TCRdb has only the in-frame clones, and not every one. The sample yields some 150,000 clones, more than 75% seen once. This clone was recorded only once. V gene TRBV6-5 combines with J gene TRBJ2-1, with D possibly TRBD2 on 7 matching bases. Specimen: PBMCs. The sequence was obtained from a woman aged 18 to 35 in good health and CMV-seronegative. CDR3 sequence: CASRKGGGNEQFF. CDR3 nucleotides: TGTGCCAGCAGAAAAGGGGGGGGGAATGAGCAGTTCTTC.